The next 9 T cell receptor beta chains were all read from a single sample in a study of T cell repertoires in aging, cancer and after chemotherapy. Rearranged V-D-J TRB sequences were amplified with a mixed TRB-A/B primer pool. TCRdb used MiXCR to reprocess the multiplex PCR reads, holding one entry per CDR3 protein. This sample has about 11,000 distinct CDR3 sequences, with just under 30% found just once. Amplification of TCR beta used genomic DNA extracted from peripheral blood. Input material: blood. Receptors were obtained from a human donor in good health.

Turning to this clonotype: One junction end disagrees with the germline gene, perhaps due to a read error. The CDR3 sequence is CASSLSGGTDTQFF. The CDR3 DNA sequence: TGTGCCAGCAGCCTTAGCGGGGGAACAGATACGCAGTTTTTT. The gene calls are TRBV12-3 or TRBV12-4 and TRBJ2-3; 9 positions agree with TRBD2. The CDR3 totals 14 residues.

The J gene is TRBJ2-7, the V gene TRBV19; 7 nucleotides match TRBD1. The CDR3 is 13 residues long. Germline lookup yields CDR1 LNHDA and CDR2 SQIVND (reference sequence). V lost 5 bases, J lost 7 bases, and 8 bases stayed unmatched. Here the CDR3 reads CASSGDSDYEQYF. In nucleotides, the CDR3 is TGTGCCAGTAGTGGGGACAGCGACTATGAGCAGTACTTC.

The chain employs TRBV24-1 and TRBJ2-5; D is possibly TRBD2 (5 bases). The germline V gene encodes CDR1 KGHDR and CDR2 SFDVKD. The CDR3 consists of 16 residues. Deletions cut 1 base from V and 1 base from J, with 12 bases between. The CDR3 region is CATSDFRRKGQETQYF. CDR3 nucleotides: TGTGCCACCAGTGATTTCAGGAGGAAAGGCCAAGAGACCCAGTACTTC.

For this clonotype: This could be a read error, since a much larger clone is one nucleotide away. This rearrangement joins TRBV6-5 to TRBJ1-2; possible D gene TRBD1, 5 bases. The CDR3 has 11 residues. Germline values: CDR1 MNHEY, CDR2 SVGAGI. The CDR3 loop is CASRGRRGYNF. The DNA for the CDR3 is TGTGCCAGCAGGGGGCGTAGAGGCTACAACTTC.

The CDR3 is CASSLSAGANVLTF. In DNA form, the CDR3 reads TGTGCCAGCAGCTTAAGTGCCGGGGCCAACGTCCTGACTTTC. The chain couples TRBV7-9 to TRBJ2-6; no reliable D call. Germline values: CDR1 SEHNR, CDR2 FQNEAQ (reference sequence). Trimming left V 2 bases short and J 4 bases short, with 6 bases between. CDR3 length: 14 amino acids.

This chain joins TRBV7-2 and TRBJ2-5; D is ambiguous. The CDR3 sequence is 13 residues long. Germline values: CDR1 SGHTA, CDR2 FQGNSA. V lost 1 base and J 4 bases, leaving 7 bases between the germline ends. CDR3 coding DNA: TGTGCCAGCAGCTTAGGTCAGTTAGAGACCCAGTACTTC. Its translation is CASSLGQLETQYF.

This clonotype is medium-sized. The gene calls are TRBV27 and TRBJ1-6, with 9 nucleotides matching TRBD1. With V trimmed by 5 bases and J by 9 bases, 11 bases remained unmatched. Germline-derived CDR1 and CDR2 are MNHEY and SMNVEV (reference sequence). The CDR3 is made up of 16 amino acids. CDR3 sequence: CASSDLNRGQGSPLHF. CDR3 DNA sequence: TGTGCCAGCAGTGACCTCAACAGGGGACAGGGTTCACCCCTCCACTTT.

J is TRBJ1-6 and V is TRBV6-5; possibly TRBD1 for D (6 bases). The V and J ends lost 0 bases and 7 bases respectively, with 19 bases between them. Germline V gene lookup returns CDR1 MNHEY and CDR2 SVGAGI. This CDR3 has 18 amino acids. In DNA form, the CDR3 reads TGTGCCAGCAGTTACTCGAAGCGGGCCCAGGGGTACAATTCACCCCTCCACTTT. Translation gives CASSYSKRAQGYNSPLHF.

V usage is TRBV4-1 and J usage is TRBJ2-7, with 11 bases lining up with TRBD2. This CDR3 comprises 19 residues. CDR1 and CDR2 (germline): MGHRA, YSYEKL. Germline trimming cut 0 bases from V and 0 bases from J; bases unmatched to any gene: 10. This CDR3 reads CASSQEALAGGPSSYEQYF. In DNA, the CDR3 is TGCGCCAGCAGCCAAGAGGCGCTAGCGGGGGGTCCTTCCTCCTACGAGCAGTACTTC.